These 4 T cell receptor beta chains originate from one sample sequenced in a study of naive and memory T cell subsets. The beta constant-region primer was an equimolar mix of two oligonucleotides covering TRBC1 and TRBC2. TCRdb used MiXCR to reprocess the UMI-ligation and nested PCR reads, holding one entry per CDR3 protein. The sample lists around 27,000 distinct CDR3 sequences, around a tenth occurring once. Sequenced: effector memory CD4+ T cells from blood. Sample subset: effector memory, CD45RA- CD27-. The receptors derive from a human donor in good health.

This clonotype has at least ten counts. The rearrangement joins TRBV7-6 to TRBJ2-3; no clear D. Trimming stripped 7 bases from V and 0 bases from J, with 14 bases between. Germline CDR1 reads SGHVS; CDR2 reads FNYEAQ. The CDR3 extends over 15 amino acids. The CDR3 here is CASNKRAESTDTQYF. CDR3 in DNA: TGTGCCAGCAATAAACGGGCGGAAAGCACAGATACGCAGTATTTT.

This clonotype came up many times. This rearrangement joins TRBV27 to TRBJ2-6, with TRBD1 as a possible D gene (5 bases). The CDR3 has 16 residues. V lost 6 bases and J lost 0, with 12 bases in between. Per germline, CDR1 MNHEY and CDR2 SMNVEV (reference sequence). CDR3 amino acids: CASSLSDISGANVLTF. The CDR3 coding sequence is TGTGCCAGCAGCCTTTCGGACATCTCTGGGGCCAACGTCCTGACTTTC.

Here the CDR3 reads CASSLVWGNIQYF. Here the CDR3 DNA reads TGTGCCAGCAGCCTCGTGTGGGGGAACATTCAGTACTTC. The J gene is TRBJ2-4, the V gene TRBV11-1, with D tentatively TRBD1 or TRBD2 (5 bases each). CDR1 and CDR2 from the germline V gene are SGHAT and FQDESV (reference sequence). The CDR3 loop spans 13 amino acids. Between the trimmed V and J ends, which lost 5 bases and 7 bases, there was a span of 12 bases.

V usage is TRBV24-1 and J usage is TRBJ2-4, with 8 nucleotides matching TRBD1. Germline values: CDR1 KGHDR, CDR2 SFDVKD. The CDR3 has 13 residues. V was pared by 6 bases and J by 8 bases, with 5 bases of the junction left unmatched. The CDR3 region has the DNA TGTGCCACCAGTCAAAAACAGGGGGACATTCAGTACTTC. It translates to CATSQKQGDIQYF.